The T cell receptor beta chain described here comes from a study of CD8 T cells in ankylosing spondylitis. General study findings and limits: Reports say disease-linked clones showed up significantly more in matched ankylosing spondylitis synovial fluid. Fewer than ten highly homologous variants made up a TCR beta motif that seemed to typify ankylosing spondylitis blood. Reactive arthritis synovial fluid and blood previously showed some of these motif variants.

CDR3 length: 14 amino acids. The junction had 1 base not matched to a gene; V was cut back by 2 bases and J by 1 base. CDR1 and CDR2 (germline): SGHTA, FQGNSA. Researchers built TCR beta libraries using quantitative 5'-RACE with molecular barcodes. A single record per CDR3 protein comes from TCRdb applying MiXCR to the 5' RACE reads. Of 350,000 to 450,000 distinct CDR3 sequences listed, 25% to 30% are singletons. This clonotype was detected a few times. As yet, its antigen is unknown. The chain joins TRBV7-2 to TRBJ1-1; 7 positions agree with TRBD1. Sequencing was carried out using blood, either unsorted or a sorted T cell fraction (not recorded which). The sequence derives from a male donor with ankylosing spondylitis. The CDR3: CASSLTGENTEAFF. The CDR3 DNA reads TGTGCCAGCAGCTTAACAGGGGAGAACACTGAAGCTTTCTTT.